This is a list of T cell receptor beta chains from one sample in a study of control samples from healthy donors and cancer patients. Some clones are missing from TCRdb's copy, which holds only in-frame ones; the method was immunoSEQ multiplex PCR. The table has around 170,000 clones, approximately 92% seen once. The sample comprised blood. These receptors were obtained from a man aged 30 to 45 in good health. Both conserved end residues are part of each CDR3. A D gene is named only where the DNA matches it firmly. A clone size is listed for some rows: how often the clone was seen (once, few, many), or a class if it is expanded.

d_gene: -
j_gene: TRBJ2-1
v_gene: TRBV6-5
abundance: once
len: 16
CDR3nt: TGTGCCAGCAGTTACGGCCGGGCAGGGACTTTGAATGAGCAGTTCTTC
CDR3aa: CASSYGRAGTLNEQFF

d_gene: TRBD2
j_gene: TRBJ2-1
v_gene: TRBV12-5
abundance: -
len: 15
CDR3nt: TGTGCTAGTGGTTTCAAGCGGGGGGGACGAAATGAGCAGTTCTTC
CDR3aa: CASGFKRGGRNEQFF

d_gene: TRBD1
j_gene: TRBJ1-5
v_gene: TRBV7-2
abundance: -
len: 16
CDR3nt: TGTGCCAGCAGCTTAGGGGGGACAGGGGGCAATCAGCCCCAGCATTTT
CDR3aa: CASSLGGTGGNQPQHF

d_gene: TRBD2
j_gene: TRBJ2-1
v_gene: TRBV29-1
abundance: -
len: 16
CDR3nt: TGCAGCGTTGAAGTCGGGCAAGCGGGGGGAAGGAATGAGCAGTTCTTC
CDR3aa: CSVEVGQAGGRNEQFF

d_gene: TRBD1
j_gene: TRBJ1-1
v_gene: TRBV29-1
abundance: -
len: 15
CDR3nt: TGCAGCGTGGTAAGGACAGGTGGGATGAACACTGAAGCTTTCTTT
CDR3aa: CSVVRTGGMNTEAFF

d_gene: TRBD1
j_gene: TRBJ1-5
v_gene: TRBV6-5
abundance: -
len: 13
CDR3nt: TGTGCCAGCAGCCCGACCTACAGGGGCCCGGAGCATTTT
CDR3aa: CASSPTYRGPEHF

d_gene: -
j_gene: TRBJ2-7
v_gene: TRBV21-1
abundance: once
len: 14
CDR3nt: TGTGCCAGCAGTGGCGATTACAGGGGAACCGAGCAGTACTTC
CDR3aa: CASSGDYRGTEQYF

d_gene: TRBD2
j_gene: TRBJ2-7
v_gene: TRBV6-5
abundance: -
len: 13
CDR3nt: TGTGCCAGCAGTAGGACTAGCAGCTACGAGCAGTACTTC
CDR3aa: CASSRTSSYEQYF

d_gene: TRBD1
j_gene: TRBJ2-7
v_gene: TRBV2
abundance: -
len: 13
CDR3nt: TGTGCCAGCAACCGGGACAGGTCCTACGAGCAGTACTTC
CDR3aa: CASNRDRSYEQYF

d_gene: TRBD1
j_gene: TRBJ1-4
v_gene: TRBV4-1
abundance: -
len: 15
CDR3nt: TGCGCCAGCAGCCGACAGGGGGCAACTAATGAAAAACTGTTTTTT
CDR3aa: CASSRQGATNEKLFF

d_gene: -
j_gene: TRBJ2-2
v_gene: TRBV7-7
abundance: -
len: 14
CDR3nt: TGTGCCAGCACCCCTGGCCCGAACACCGGGGAGCTGTTTTTT
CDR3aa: CASTPGPNTGELFF

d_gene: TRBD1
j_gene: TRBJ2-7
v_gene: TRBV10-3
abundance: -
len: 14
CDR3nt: TGTGCCATCAGTCAACAGGGGGCGTCCTACGAGCAGTACTTC
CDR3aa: CAISQQGASYEQYF

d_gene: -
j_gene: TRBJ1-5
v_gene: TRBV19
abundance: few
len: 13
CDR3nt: TGTGCCAGTAGTATGGGGAGTGTTGGGGGGAGGCATTTT
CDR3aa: CASSMGSVGGRHF

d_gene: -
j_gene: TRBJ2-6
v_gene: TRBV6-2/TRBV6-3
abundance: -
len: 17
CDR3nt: TGTGCCAGCAGTTACTCAAAGGGGTCTAAGGACCTCAACGTCCTGACTTTC
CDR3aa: CASSYSKGSKDLNVLTF

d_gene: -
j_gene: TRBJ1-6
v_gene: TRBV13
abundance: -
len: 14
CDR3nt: TGTGCCAGCAGCTCACAGACGTATAATTCACCCCTCCACTTT
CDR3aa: CASSSQTYNSPLHF

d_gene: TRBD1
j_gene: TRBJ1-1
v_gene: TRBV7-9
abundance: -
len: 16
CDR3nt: TGTGCCAGCAGCTTAGGACCAGGACAGGGGCCATTTGGAGCTTTCTTT
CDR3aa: CASSLGPGQGPFGAFF

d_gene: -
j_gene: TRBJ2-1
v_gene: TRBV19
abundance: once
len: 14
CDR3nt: TGTGCCGGGAGTGACAGGCCTGGCTACAATGAGCAGTTCTTC
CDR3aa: CAGSDRPGYNEQFF

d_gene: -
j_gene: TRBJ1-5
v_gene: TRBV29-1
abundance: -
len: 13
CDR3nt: TGCAGCGTGCGGACAAATAGCAATCAGCCCCAGCATTTT
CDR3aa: CSVRTNSNQPQHF

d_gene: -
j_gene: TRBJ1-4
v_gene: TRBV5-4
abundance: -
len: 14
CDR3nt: TGTGCCAGCAGCTTGGAGGGAACTAATGAAAAACTGTTTTTT
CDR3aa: CASSLEGTNEKLFF

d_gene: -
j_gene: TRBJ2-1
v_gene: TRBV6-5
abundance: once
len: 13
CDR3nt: TGTGCCAGCAGTTACAATACGGCGAGGGAGCAGTTCTTC
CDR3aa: CASSYNTAREQFF

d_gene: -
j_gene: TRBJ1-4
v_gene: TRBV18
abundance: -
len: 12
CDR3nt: TGTGCCAGCTCAGGGTACGAGGAAAAACTGTTTTTT
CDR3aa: CASSGYEEKLFF

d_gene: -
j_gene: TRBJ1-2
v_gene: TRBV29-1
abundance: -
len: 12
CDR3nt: TGCAGCGTCGGGACGGTAAACTATGGCTACACCTTC
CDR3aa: CSVGTVNYGYTF